These 8 T cell receptor beta chains came from one sample sequenced in a study of T cell clonotyping in hematopoietic cell transplantation. Data came from immunoSEQ multiplex PCR; TCRdb stores just in-frame clones and leaves some out. The sample yields 6,500 or so clones, nearly 98% seen once. Time point specified: recipient sample about 28 days before transplant, after cytoreduction. The sequencing here drew on peripheral blood mononuclear cells, taken before stem cell transplant. The receptors originated from a man in his 70s with acute myeloid leukemia. Some clones in this sample may be carry-over from other donors' samples.

The chain has TRBV18 and TRBJ2-1, with D unresolved. V lost 3 bases and J 5 bases, leaving 11 bases between the germline ends. The CDR3 covers 14 residues. Germline V gene data show CDR1 as KGHSH and CDR2 as LQKENI. DNA of the CDR3: TGTGCCAGCTCACCTTTGAGAACCCACAATGAGCAGTTCTTC. Translating it yields CASSPLRTHNEQFF.

This clone was detected only once. This chain joins TRBV27 and TRBJ2-7; 10 nucleotides match TRBD2. Per germline, CDR1 MNHEY and CDR2 SMNVEV (reference sequence). J was trimmed by 4 bases and V by 5 bases; bases with no gene match: 8. The CDR3 totals 15 residues. CDR3 bases: TGTGCCAGCAGTGCATGGACTAGCGGATTTTACGAGCAGTACTTC. Encoded protein: CASSAWTSGFYEQYF.

This chain links TRBV5-1 with TRBJ2-7; 12 positions agree with TRBD1. V dropped 4 bases and J dropped 4; count of bases not matched to a gene: 6. This CDR3 comprises 15 residues. Germline V gene data show CDR1 as SGHRS and CDR2 as YFSETQ. This chain's CDR3 is CASSTGQGASYEQYF. The CDR3 bases are TGCGCCAGCAGCACGGGACAGGGGGCGTCGTACGAGCAGTACTTC.

This chain links TRBV19 with TRBJ1-3; 9 bases are shared with TRBD1. This CDR3 comprises 14 residues. Trimming at V came to 7 bases and at J to 4 bases, leaving 5 bases not matched to a gene. CDR1 and CDR2 from the germline V gene are LNHDA and SQIVND (reference sequence). For the CDR3, the DNA is TGTGCCAGTACCCGGACAGGGGAAGGAAACACCATATATTTT. Protein: CASTRTGEGNTIYF.

The rearrangement joins TRBV27 to TRBJ1-1; 10 nucleotides match TRBD1. Losses at the gene ends were 5 bases for V and 5 bases for J; bases not matched to a gene: 11. Germline CDR1 is MNHEY and CDR2 is SMNVEV (reference sequence). The CDR3 runs to 16 residues. CDR3 coding DNA: TGTGCCAGCAGTCCCCGGACAGGGGGTTCGCGGACTGAAGCTTTCTTT. Amino acid sequence: CASSPRTGGSRTEAFF.

The chain employs TRBV10-3 and TRBJ1-1; D is perhaps TRBD1 (6 bases). Trimming cost V 2 bases and J 6 bases, with 13 bases left between them. This CDR3 spans 14 amino acids. Germline assignment: CDR1 ENHRY and CDR2 SYGVKD. CDR3 region: CAISERRGAAEAFF. CDR3 coding DNA: TGTGCCATCAGTGAGAGAAGGGGGGCCGCTGAAGCTTTCTTT.

The chain is built from TRBV19 and TRBJ1-2, with D uncertain. The CDR3 runs to 15 residues. Trimming left V 5 bases short and J 5 bases short, with 18 bases between. Germline-derived CDR1 and CDR2 are LNHDA and SQIVND (reference sequence). CDR3 amino acids: CASSPTGVRLYGYTF. In DNA, the CDR3 is TGTGCCAGTAGTCCCACCGGGGTAAGGCTGTATGGCTACACCTTC.

The table lists this clone with a count of one. The chain couples TRBV30 to TRBJ2-1; TRBD2 might be the D (6 bases). The CDR3 covers 18 residues. Looked up from germline, CDR1 is GTSNPN and CDR2 is SVGIG (reference sequence). Trimming shortened V by 5 bases and J by 6 bases, and 29 bases separated the two germline ends. This CDR3 is CAWGRIFRVGGRLNEQFF. CDR3 bases: TGTGCCTGGGGGAGGATATTTAGGGTTGGTGGCCGGCTCAATGAGCAGTTCTTC.